Below, one TCR beta chain is given with its context. The sample is drawn from a study of blood T cell repertoires in COVID-19. Study-wide context: The United States, Italy and Spain provided the acute and convalescent COVID-19 samples. T cells, B-cell-depleted T cells, or PBMCs provided the cDNA or gDNA that served as material.

Per the study methods: The authors estimated nucleated cell counts from reference gene primer amplification. Sequenced by immunoSEQ multiplex PCR; TCRdb stores in-frame clones only, minus some. V, J and clone size are those of that table, while D and trimming were read from the DNA. Seen here are about 67,000 clones, 85% to 90% observed once, and the top ten hold 5.2%. This CDR3 is built from 16 residues. Trimming removed 4 bases from V and 2 bases from J, with 16 bases in between. The germline gives CDR1 KGHDR, CDR2 SFDVKD. The genes are TRBV24-1 and TRBJ1-1; weak D call: TRBD1 (5 bases). This sequence originates from a man between 45 and 60 years old with active COVID-19. Source material: peripheral blood. For the CDR3, the DNA is TGTGCCACCAGTGACTCAACCCGGGGGGTTAACACTGAAGCTTTCTTT. Translating gives CATSDSTRGVNTEAFF.